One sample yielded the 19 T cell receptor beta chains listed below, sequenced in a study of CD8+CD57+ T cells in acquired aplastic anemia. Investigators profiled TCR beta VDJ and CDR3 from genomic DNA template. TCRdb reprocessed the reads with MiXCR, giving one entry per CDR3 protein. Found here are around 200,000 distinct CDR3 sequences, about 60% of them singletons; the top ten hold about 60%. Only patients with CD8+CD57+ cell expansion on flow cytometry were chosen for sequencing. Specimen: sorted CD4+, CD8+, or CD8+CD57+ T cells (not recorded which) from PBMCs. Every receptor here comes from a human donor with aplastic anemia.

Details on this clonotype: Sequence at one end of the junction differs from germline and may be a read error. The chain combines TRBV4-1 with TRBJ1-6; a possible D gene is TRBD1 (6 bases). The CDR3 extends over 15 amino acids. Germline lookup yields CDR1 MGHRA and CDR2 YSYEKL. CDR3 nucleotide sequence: TGTGCCAGCAGCCGGTACAGGGACCGCAATTCACCCCTCCACTTT. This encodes CASSRYRDRNSPLHF.

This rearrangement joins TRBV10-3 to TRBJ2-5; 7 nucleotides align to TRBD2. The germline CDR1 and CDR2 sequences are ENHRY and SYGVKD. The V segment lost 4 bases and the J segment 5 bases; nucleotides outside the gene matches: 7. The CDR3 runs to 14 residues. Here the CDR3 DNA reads TGTGCCATCAGTGGGAGCGGGGAGTTGGAGACCCAGTACTTC. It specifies CAISGSGELETQYF.

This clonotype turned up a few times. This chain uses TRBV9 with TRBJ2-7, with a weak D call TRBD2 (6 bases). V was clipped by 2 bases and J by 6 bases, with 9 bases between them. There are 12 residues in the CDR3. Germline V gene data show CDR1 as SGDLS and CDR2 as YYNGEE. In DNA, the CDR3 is TGTGCCAGCAGCGTTCAGGGAGGCGAGCAGTACTTC. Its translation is CASSVQGGEQYF.

The CDR3 DNA reads TGTGCCAGCACCCAGACAGGGGGCAATTCACCCCTCCACTTT. Translation: CASTQTGGNSPLHF. The gene calls are TRBV14 and TRBJ1-6; 10 bases fit TRBD1. The CDR3 has 14 amino acids. V was clipped by 7 bases and J by 7 bases; unmatched bases: 4. Germline V gene sequence: CDR1 SGHDN, CDR2 FVKESK.

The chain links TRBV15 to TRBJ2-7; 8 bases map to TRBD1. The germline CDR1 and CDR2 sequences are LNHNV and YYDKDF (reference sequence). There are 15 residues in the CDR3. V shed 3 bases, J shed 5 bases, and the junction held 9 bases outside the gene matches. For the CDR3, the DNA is TGTGCCACCAGCAGGTCAGGGGGCGTAGGCAACGAGCAGTACTTC. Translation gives CATSRSGGVGNEQYF.

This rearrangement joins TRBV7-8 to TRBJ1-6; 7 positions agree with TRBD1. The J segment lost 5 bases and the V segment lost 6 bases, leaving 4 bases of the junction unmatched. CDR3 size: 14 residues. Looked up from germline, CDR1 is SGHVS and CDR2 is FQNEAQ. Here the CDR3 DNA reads TGTGCCAGCAGAGGGACAGTCAATAATTCACCCCTCCACTTT. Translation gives CASRGTVNNSPLHF.

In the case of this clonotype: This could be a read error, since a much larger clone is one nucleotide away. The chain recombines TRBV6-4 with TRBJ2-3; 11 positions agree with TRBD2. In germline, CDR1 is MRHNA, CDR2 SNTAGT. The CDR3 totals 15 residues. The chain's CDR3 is CASSPSGGTTDTRYF. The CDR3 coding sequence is TGTGCCAGCAGCCCTAGCGGGGGGACCACAGATACGCGGTATTTT.

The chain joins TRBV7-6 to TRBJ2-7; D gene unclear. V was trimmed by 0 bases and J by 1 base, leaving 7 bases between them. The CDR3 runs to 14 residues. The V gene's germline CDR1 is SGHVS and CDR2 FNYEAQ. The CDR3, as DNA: TGTGCCAGCAGCTTAGCCCCCGGATCCTACGAGCAGTACTTC. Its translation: CASSLAPGSYEQYF.

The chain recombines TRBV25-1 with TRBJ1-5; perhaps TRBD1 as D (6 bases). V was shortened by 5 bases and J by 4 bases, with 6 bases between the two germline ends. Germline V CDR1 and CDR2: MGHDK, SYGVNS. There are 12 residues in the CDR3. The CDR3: CASSRGNQPQHF. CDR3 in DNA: TGTGCCAGCAGTAGGGGGAATCAGCCCCAGCATTTT. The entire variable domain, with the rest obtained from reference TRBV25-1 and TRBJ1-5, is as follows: EADIYQTPRYLVIGTGKKITLECSQTMGHDKMYWYQQDPGMELHLIHYSYGVNSTEKGDLSSESTVSRIRTEHFPLTLESARPSHTSQYLCASSRGNQPQHFGDGTRLSIL.

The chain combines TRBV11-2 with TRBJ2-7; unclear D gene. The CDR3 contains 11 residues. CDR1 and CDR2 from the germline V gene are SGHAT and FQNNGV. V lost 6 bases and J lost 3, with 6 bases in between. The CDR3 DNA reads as TGTGCCAGCAGGGGCGGCTACGAGCAGTACTTC. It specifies CASRGGYEQYF.

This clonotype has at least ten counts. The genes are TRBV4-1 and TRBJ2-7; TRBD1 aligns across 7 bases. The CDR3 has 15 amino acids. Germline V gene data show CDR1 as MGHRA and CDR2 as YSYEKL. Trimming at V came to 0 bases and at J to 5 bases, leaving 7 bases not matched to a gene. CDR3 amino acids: CASSQETGTADEQYF. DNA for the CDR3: TGCGCCAGCAGCCAAGAAACCGGGACAGCGGACGAGCAGTACTTC.

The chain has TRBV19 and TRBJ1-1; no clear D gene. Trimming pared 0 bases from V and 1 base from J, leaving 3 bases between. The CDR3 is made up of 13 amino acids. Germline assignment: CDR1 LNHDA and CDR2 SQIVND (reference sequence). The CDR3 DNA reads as TGTGCCAGTAGTATAGAAAGGAACACTGAAGCTTTCTTT. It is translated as CASSIERNTEAFF.

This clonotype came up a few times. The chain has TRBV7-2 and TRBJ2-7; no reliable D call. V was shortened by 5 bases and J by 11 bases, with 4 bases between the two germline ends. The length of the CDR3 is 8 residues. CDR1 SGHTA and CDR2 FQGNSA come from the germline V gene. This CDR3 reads CASSVKYF. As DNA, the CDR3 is TGTGCCAGCAGCGTAAAGTACTTC.

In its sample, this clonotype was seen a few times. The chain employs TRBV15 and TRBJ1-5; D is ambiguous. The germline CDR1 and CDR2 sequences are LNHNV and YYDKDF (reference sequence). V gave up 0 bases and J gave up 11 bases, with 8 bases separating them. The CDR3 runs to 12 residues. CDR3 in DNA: TGTGCCACCAGCAGAGATTCTGGGTCCCAGCATTTT. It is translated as CATSRDSGSQHF.

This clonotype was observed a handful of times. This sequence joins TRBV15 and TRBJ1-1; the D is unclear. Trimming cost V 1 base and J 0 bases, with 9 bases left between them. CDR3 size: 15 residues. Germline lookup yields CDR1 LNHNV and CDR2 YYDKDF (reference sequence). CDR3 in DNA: TGTGCCACCAGCAGAGTGCGGATTTTGAACACTGAAGCTTTCTTT. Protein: CATSRVRILNTEAFF.

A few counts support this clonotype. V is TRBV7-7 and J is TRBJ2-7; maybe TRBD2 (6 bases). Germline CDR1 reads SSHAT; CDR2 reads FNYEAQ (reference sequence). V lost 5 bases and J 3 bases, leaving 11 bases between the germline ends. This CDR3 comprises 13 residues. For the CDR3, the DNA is TGTGCCAGCAGCATCTCTAGCGACTACGAGCAGTACTTC. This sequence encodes CASSISSDYEQYF.

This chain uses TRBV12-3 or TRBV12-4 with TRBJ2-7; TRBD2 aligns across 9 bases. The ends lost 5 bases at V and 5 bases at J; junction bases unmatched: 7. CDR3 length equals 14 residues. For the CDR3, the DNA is TGTGCCAGCAGTGGGGCGCTAGCGGGACACGAGCAGTACTTC. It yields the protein CASSGALAGHEQYF.

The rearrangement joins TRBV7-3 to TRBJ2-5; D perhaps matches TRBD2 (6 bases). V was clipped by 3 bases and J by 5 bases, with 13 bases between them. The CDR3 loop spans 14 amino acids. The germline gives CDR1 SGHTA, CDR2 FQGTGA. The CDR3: CASSFGLGRETQYF. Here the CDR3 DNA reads TGTGCCAGCAGCTTCGGCCTGGGGAGGGAGACCCAGTACTTC.

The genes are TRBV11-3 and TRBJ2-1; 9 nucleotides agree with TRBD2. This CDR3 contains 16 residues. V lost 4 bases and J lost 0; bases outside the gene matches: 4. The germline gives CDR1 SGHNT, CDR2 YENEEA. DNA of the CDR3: TGTGCCAGCAGCTATGGTAGCGGGAGCTCCTACAATGAGCAGTTCTTC. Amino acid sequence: CASSYGSGSSYNEQFF.